This entry lists 14 T cell receptor beta chains sequenced from one sample in a study of OX40 agonist ivuxolimab in advanced cancers. The repertoire was sequenced with immunoSEQ multiplex PCR; TCRdb's copy has only in-frame clones and lacks some. The sample holds roughly 25,000 clones, about 80% seen once. This specimen consisted of CD4+ or CD8+ T cells sorted from blood, obtained in a trial of the OX40 agonist ivuxolimab. Receptor source: an adult with an advanced solid tumor such as melanoma, head and neck, liver or kidney cancer.

In its sample, this clone was seen a few times. V and J are TRBV6-6 and TRBJ2-7; 8 bases are a match to TRBD1. The germline V gene encodes CDR1 MNHNY and CDR2 SVGAGI (reference sequence). J gave up 4 bases and V 5 bases, and 10 bases lay outside the gene matches. The CDR3 sequence is 15 residues long. As DNA, the CDR3 is TGTGCCAGCAGTCACGCGGGACAGGCAAATTACGAGCAGTACTTC. This sequence encodes CASSHAGQANYEQYF.

This clone has more than one count but fewer than ten. DNA for the CDR3: TGTGCCAGTAGTAGGGGACAGAGCTCTGGAAACACCATATATTTT. This codes for CASSRGQSSGNTIYF. The gene calls are TRBV19 and TRBJ1-3, with 7 bases that match TRBD1. The germline gives CDR1 LNHDA, CDR2 SQIVND (reference sequence). CDR3 size: 15 residues. Trimming cost V 4 bases and J 0 bases; bases outside gene matches: 3.

The chain is built from TRBV9 and TRBJ2-3, with D perhaps matching TRBD2 (6 bases). This CDR3 spans 15 amino acids. V lost 3 bases and J 6 bases, leaving 17 bases between the germline ends. CDR1 is SGDLS, CDR2 YYNGEE, per germline. Written as DNA, the CDR3 is TGTGCCAGCAGCGGCGGGGCAGGGCAGCGGGATACGCAGTATTTT. Translating it yields CASSGGAGQRDTQYF.

V and J are TRBV28 and TRBJ2-2; 9 bases are shared with TRBD1. The CDR3 has 16 residues. Germline CDR1 MDHEN, CDR2 SYDVKM. The V gene end was trimmed by 3 bases and the J gene end by 3 bases; junction bases not matched to a gene: 5. This chain's CDR3 is CASSFNRGQYTGELFF. CDR3 DNA: TGTGCCAGCAGTTTTAACAGGGGGCAATACACCGGGGAGCTGTTTTTT. Complete variable domain (other parts from reference TRBV28 and TRBJ2-2): DVKVTQSSRYLVKRTGEKVFLECVQDMDHENMFWYRQDPGLGLRLIYFSYDVKMKEKGDIPEGYSVSREKKERFSLILESASTNQTSMYLCASSFNRGQYTGELFFGEGSRLTVL.

This clone was counted a few times. V usage is TRBV6-5 and J usage is TRBJ2-7, with 7 nucleotides matching TRBD1. The CDR3 contains 15 residues. The germline gives CDR1 MNHEY, CDR2 SVGAGI. V gave up 5 bases and J gave up 0 bases; unmatched junction bases: 7. The CDR3 sequence: CASSVLDRRSYEQYF. The CDR3 nucleotides read TGTGCCAGCAGTGTCCTGGACAGGCGCTCCTACGAGCAGTACTTC.

The chain is built from TRBV5-1 and TRBJ2-1; possibly TRBD1 or TRBD2 for D (5 bases each). The CDR3 spans 15 residues. V was trimmed by 0 bases and J by 4 bases, leaving 11 bases between them. Germline loops: CDR1 SGHRS, CDR2 YFSETQ. The CDR3 DNA is TGCGCCAGCAGCTTGGAAGGGACGGATTACAATGAGCAGTTCTTC. Translated: CASSLEGTDYNEQFF.

The chain links TRBV11-2 to TRBJ2-3; D remains ambiguous. Trimming stripped 4 bases from V and 4 bases from J, with 15 bases between. CDR3 length: 15 amino acids. The V gene's germline CDR1 is SGHAT and CDR2 FQNNGV. CDR3 coding DNA: TGTGCCAGCAGCTCCTCGGGCCCCCCTCCAGATACGCAGTATTTT. This sequence encodes CASSSSGPPPDTQYF.

This chain joins TRBV19 and TRBJ1-2, with D possibly TRBD1 on 5 matching bases. There are 15 residues in the CDR3. From germline, CDR1 is LNHDA and CDR2 SQIVND (reference sequence). V shed 6 bases and J shed 5 bases, with 19 bases lying between them. In DNA form, the CDR3 reads TGTGCCAGTAGGGCCGGCGACAGACGGGGTTATGGCTACACCTTC. It is translated as CASRAGDRRGYGYTF.

The chain recombines TRBV28 with TRBJ2-4; a weak D match, TRBD1 (6 bases). The CDR3 covers 14 residues. V was shortened by 1 base and J by 6 bases, with 10 bases between the two germline ends. Per germline, CDR1 MDHEN and CDR2 SYDVKM. CDR3 in DNA: TGTGCCAGCAGTTTATTTAACAGGGCAAACATTCAGTACTTC. The encoded protein is CASSLFNRANIQYF.

The chain couples TRBV5-1 to TRBJ1-1; no firm D call. CDR1 is SGHRS, CDR2 YFSETQ, per germline. V was shortened by 0 bases and J by 1 base, with 4 bases between the two germline ends. The CDR3 runs to 13 residues. This CDR3 reads CASSLGGNTEAFF. In DNA form, the CDR3 reads TGCGCCAGCAGCTTGGGAGGGAACACTGAAGCTTTCTTT.

This clone was observed a handful of times. The V gene is TRBV11-3, the J gene TRBJ2-1; TRBD1 matches at 12 bases. The trim removed 5 bases at V and 7 bases at J, leaving 3 bases unmatched. The germline V gene has CDR1 SGHNT and CDR2 YENEEA. The CDR3 covers 14 residues. The CDR3 spells CASSGTGGMNEQFF. CDR3 DNA sequence: TGTGCCAGCAGCGGGACAGGGGGCATGAATGAGCAGTTCTTC.

This rearrangement joins TRBV6-4 to TRBJ2-1; 12 bases are shared with TRBD2. Trimming removed 2 bases from V and 2 bases from J; junction bases left unmatched: 16. Germline V gene sequence: CDR1 MRHNA, CDR2 SNTAGT. The CDR3 runs to 21 residues. In DNA, the CDR3 is TGTGCCAGCAGTGACCCCGTGACTAGCGGGAGCCGAGTCCTAACCTACAATGAGCAGTTCTTC. Its translation: CASSDPVTSGSRVLTYNEQFF.

This clone has a single count. The rearrangement links TRBV28 to TRBJ2-3, with D possibly being TRBD2 (5 bases). Looked up from germline, CDR1 is MDHEN and CDR2 is SYDVKM. The germline V and J ends were trimmed by 5 bases and 1 base, with 16 bases remaining between them. This CDR3 is built from 16 residues. The CDR3 nucleotides are TGTGCCAGCAGTCTAGCCAGCTCCCTCGGCACAGATACGCAGTATTTT. Translating gives CASSLASSLGTDTQYF.

The gene calls are TRBV7-2 and TRBJ2-6; no definite D call. The CDR3 spans 16 residues. CDR1 and CDR2 from the germline V gene are SGHTA and FQGNSA. The V gene lost 4 bases and the J gene lost 1 base, with 11 bases spanning the gap. CDR3 in DNA: TGTGCCAGCAGCTCCTCCCGCGGATCTGGGGCCAACGTCCTGACTTTC. It translates to CASSSSRGSGANVLTF.